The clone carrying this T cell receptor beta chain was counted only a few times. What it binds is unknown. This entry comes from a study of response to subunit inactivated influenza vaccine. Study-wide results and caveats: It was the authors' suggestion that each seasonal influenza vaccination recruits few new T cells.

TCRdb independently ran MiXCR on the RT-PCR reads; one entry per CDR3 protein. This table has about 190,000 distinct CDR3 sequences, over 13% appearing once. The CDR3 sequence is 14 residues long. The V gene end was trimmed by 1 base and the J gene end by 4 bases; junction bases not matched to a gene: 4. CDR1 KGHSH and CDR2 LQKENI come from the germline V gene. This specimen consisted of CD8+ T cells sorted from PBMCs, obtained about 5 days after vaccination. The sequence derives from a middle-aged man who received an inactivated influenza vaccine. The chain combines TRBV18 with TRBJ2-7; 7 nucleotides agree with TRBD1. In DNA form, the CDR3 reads TGTGCCAGCTCACCACGGGACAGACAGTACGAGCAGTACTTC. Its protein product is CASSPRDRQYEQYF.